This TCR beta chain derives from a study of T cells after yellow fever vaccination. TCRdb fed the 5' RACE reads into MiXCR, producing one record per CDR3 protein. The top ten hold 15% of the sample, which has some 350,000 distinct CDR3 sequences, roughly 6.2% seen once. Points from the study as a whole: Contamination by abundant bulk-population clonotypes could be present in FACS-sorted repertoires.

This clonotype was seen a few times. The antigen is not known. Trimming cost V 2 bases and J 2 bases; bases outside gene matches: 10. CDR1 is DFQATT and CDR2 is SNEGSKA in the germline V gene (reference sequence). The CDR3 loop spans 16 amino acids. This chain uses TRBV20-1 with TRBJ2-5; the match to TRBD1 covers 8 bases. Sequenced here: PBMCs, sampled 5 days after the yellow fever booster vaccination. The receptor was derived from a man in his thirties or forties who received the YFV17D yellow fever vaccine. For the CDR3, the DNA is TGCAGTGCTAGACTGCTGGGACAGGCCGATCAAGAGACCCAGTACTTC. This sequence encodes CSARLLGQADQETQYF.